The sequence of this T cell receptor beta chain was determined in a study of brain T cells in children with intractable seizures. General study results and limits: Pre- and post-surgery blood differed in depth, so pre-surgery absences may be undersampling. Among the top 50 brain clones were public and private clonotypes.

Profiling relied on immunoSEQ multiplex PCR, and the TCRdb table lists in-frame clones only, not all of them. The sample lists more than 7,500 clones, roughly four fifths occurring once. This clone showed up just a few times. Its antigen is currently unknown. A read error may account for a junction end that differs from germline. Surgery cases with the highest brain T cell transcript signatures were chosen for sequencing. At least one anti-epileptic drug was given before surgery. The CDR3 is 15 amino acids. Germline CDR1 MNHNS, CDR2 SASEGT. This chain uses TRBV6-1 with TRBJ1-6; D remains ambiguous. This sequence was found in a boy under two years old with tuberous sclerosis and intractable seizures. This specimen was resected brain tissue, taken at surgery. The CDR3 DNA is TGTGCCAGCAGTCAAGCGAGTCCTTTGGATTCACCCCTCCACTTT. Translating gives CASSQASPLDSPLHF.